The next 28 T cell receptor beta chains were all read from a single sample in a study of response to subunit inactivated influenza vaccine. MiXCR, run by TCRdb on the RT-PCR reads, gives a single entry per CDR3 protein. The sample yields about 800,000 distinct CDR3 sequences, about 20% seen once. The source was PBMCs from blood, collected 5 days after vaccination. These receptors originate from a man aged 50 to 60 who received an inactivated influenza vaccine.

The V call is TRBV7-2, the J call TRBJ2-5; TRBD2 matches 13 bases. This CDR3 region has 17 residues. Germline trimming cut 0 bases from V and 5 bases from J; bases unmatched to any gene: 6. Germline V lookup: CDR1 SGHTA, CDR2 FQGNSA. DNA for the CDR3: TGTGCCAGCAGCTTAGCGATGACTAGCGGGGGGTTTGAGACCCAGTACTTC. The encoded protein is CASSLAMTSGGFETQYF.

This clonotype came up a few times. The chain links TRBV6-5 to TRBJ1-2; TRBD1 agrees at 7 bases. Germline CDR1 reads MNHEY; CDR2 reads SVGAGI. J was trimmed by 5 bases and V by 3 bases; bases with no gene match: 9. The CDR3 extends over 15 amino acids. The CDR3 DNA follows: TGTGCCAGCAGTTATTTTCGACAGGGAGGGTATGGCTACACCTTC. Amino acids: CASSYFRQGGYGYTF.

The CDR3 nucleotides are TGTGCCAGCCGGGGGGGACAGGCGGCCTACGAGCAGTACTTC. Translation gives CASRGGQAAYEQYF. J is TRBJ2-7 and V is TRBV28; either TRBD1 or TRBD2 may fit D (8 bases each). V was shortened by 8 bases and J by 2 bases, with 16 bases between the two germline ends. This CDR3 has 14 residues. In germline, CDR1 is MDHEN, CDR2 SYDVKM.

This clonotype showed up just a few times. The CDR3 bases are TGCAGTGCTAGAGGCGAAGGGCCAAACATTCAGTACTTC. Translating it yields CSARGEGPNIQYF. This chain connects TRBV20-1 to TRBJ2-4; D is unclear. Trimming cost V 1 base and J 6 bases, with 10 bases left between them. Germline CDR1 and CDR2: DFQATT and SNEGSKA (reference sequence). This CDR3 is built from 13 residues.

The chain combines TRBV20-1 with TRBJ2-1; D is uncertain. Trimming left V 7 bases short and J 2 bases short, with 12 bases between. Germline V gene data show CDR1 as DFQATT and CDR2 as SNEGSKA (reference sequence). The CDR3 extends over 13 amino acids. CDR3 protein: CSVSKITYNEQFF. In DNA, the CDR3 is TGCAGTGTTAGTAAGATTACCTACAATGAGCAGTTCTTC.

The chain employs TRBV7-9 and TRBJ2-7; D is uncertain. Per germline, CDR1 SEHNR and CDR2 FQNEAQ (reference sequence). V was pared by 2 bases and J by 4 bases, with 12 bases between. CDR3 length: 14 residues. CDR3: CASSLFGDAYEQYF. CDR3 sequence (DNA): TGTGCCAGCAGCTTATTCGGCGACGCATACGAGCAGTACTTC.

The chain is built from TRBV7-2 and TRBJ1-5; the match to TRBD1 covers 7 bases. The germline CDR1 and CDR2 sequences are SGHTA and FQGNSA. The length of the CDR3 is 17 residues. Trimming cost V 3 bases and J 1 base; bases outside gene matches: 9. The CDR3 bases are TGTGCCAGCAGCTTTCGACAGGGCAGTATCAGCAATCAGCCCCAGCATTTT. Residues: CASSFRQGSISNQPQHF.

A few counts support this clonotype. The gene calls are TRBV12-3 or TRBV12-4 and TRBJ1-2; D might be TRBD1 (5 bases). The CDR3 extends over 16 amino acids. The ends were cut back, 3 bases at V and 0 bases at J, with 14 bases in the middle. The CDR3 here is CASSFGRGLTNYGYTF. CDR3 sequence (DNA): TGTGCCAGCAGTTTCGGAAGGGGACTCACTAACTATGGCTACACCTTC.

DNA of the CDR3: TGTGCCACCAGTCTGGGATCCGAGCAGTACTTC. This translates into CATSLGSEQYF. The J gene is TRBJ2-7, the V gene TRBV24-1; D unclear. The CDR3 contains 11 residues. Looked up from germline, CDR1 is KGHDR and CDR2 is SFDVKD. V was pared by 6 bases and J by 6 bases, with 8 bases between.

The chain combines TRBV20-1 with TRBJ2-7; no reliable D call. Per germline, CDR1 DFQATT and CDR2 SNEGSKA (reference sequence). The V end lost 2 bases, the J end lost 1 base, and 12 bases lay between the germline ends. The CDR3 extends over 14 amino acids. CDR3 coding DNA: TGCAGTGCTAGACGCCCGGCCGGATCCTACGAGCAGTACTTC. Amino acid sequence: CSARRPAGSYEQYF.

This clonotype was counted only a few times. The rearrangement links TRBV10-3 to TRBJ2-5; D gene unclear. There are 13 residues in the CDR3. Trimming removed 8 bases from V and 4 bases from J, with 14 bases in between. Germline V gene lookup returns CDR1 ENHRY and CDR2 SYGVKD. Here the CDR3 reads CAISPEVGETQYF. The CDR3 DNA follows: TGTGCCATCTCCCCCGAAGTTGGAGAGACCCAGTACTTC.

CDR3 sequence reads: CASSRDVSYEQYF. In DNA form, the CDR3 reads TGTGCCAGCAGTAGAGACGTCTCCTACGAGCAGTACTTC. The J gene is TRBJ2-7, the V gene TRBV7-9; the D is unclear. Germline CDR1 is SEHNR and CDR2 is FQNEAQ (reference sequence). Trimming cost V 6 bases and J 0 bases, with 9 bases left between them. The CDR3 consists of 13 residues.

CDR3 nucleotide sequence: TGTGCCAGCAGTTACTCTTATAGCTATGGCTACACCTTC. This sequence encodes CASSYSYSYGYTF. V is TRBV6-5 and J is TRBJ1-2; D unclear. The ends were cut back, 0 bases at V and 4 bases at J, with 6 bases in the middle. Germline CDR1 MNHEY, CDR2 SVGAGI. The CDR3 is 13 residues long.

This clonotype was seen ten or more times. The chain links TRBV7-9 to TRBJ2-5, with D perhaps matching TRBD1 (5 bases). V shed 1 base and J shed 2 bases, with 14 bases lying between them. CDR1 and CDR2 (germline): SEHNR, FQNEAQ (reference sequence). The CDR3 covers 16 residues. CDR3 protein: CASSLDHIRVQETQYF. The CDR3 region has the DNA TGTGCCAGCAGCTTAGACCATATCAGGGTACAAGAGACCCAGTACTTC.

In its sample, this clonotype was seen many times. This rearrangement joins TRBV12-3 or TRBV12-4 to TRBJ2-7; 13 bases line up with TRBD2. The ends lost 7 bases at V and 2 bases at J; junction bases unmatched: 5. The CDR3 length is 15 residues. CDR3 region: CASTPGLAGAYEQYF. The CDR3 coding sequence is TGTGCCAGCACCCCTGGACTAGCGGGAGCCTACGAGCAGTACTTC.

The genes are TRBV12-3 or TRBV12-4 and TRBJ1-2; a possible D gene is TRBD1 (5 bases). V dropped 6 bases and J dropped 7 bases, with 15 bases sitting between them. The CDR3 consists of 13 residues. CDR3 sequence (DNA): TGTGCCAGCAGCCAGAGACGGGACGCTGGCTACACCTTC. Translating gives CASSQRRDAGYTF.

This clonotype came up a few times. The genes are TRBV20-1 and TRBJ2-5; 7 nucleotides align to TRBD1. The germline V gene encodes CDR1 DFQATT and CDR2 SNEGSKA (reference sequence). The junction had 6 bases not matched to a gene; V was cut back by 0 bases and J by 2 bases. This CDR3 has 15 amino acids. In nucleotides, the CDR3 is TGCAGTGCTAGAGATTTCTCCAGGGGGCAAGAGACCCAGTACTTC. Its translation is CSARDFSRGQETQYF.

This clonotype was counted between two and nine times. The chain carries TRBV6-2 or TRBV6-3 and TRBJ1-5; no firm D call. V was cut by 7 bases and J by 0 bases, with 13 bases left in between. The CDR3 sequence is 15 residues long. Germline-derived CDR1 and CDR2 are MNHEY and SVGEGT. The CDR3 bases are TGTGCCAGCACCTACTCCATATCTAGCAATCAGCCCCAGCATTTT. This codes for CASTYSISSNQPQHF.

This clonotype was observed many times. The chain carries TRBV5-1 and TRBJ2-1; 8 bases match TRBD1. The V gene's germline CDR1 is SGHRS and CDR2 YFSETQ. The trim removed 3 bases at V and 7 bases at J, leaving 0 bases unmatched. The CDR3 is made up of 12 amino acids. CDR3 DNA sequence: TGCGCCAGCAGCTGGACAGGGAATGAGCAGTTCTTC. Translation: CASSWTGNEQFF. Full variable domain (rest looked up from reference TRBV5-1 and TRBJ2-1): KAGVTQTPRYLIKTRGQQVTLSCSPISGHRSVSWYQQTPGQGLQFLFEYFSETQRNKGNFPGRFSGRQFSNSRSEMNVSTLELGDSALYLCASSWTGNEQFFGPGTRLTVL.

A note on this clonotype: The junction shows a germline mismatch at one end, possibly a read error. The CDR3 loop reads CASSSSGTYEVAF. CDR3 coding DNA: TGTGCCAGCAGTTCGTCAGGGACATATGAGGTGGCCTTC. The genes are TRBV12-3 or TRBV12-4 and TRBJ1-2; weak D call: TRBD1 (6 bases). This CDR3 comprises 13 residues.

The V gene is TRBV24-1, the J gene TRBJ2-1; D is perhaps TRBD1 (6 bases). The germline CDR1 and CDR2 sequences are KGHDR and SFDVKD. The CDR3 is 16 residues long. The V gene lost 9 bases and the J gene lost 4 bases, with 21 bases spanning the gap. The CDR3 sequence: CATGTFTGTGYNEQFF. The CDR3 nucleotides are TGTGCCACCGGGACCTTTACAGGGACGGGGTACAATGAGCAGTTCTTC.

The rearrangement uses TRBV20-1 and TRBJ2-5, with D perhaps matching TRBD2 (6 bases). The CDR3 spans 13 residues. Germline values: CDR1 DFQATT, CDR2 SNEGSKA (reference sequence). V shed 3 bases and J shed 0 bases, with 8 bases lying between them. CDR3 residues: CSAREGHQETQYF. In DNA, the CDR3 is TGCAGTGCTAGGGAGGGGCACCAAGAGACCCAGTACTTC.

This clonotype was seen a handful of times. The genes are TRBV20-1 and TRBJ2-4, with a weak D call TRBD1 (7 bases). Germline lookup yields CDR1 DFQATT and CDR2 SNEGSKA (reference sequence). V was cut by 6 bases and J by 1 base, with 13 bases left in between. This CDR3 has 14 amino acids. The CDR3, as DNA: TGCAGTGCGGCAGGGGGACTGGCCAAAAACATTCAGTACTTC. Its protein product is CSAAGGLAKNIQYF.

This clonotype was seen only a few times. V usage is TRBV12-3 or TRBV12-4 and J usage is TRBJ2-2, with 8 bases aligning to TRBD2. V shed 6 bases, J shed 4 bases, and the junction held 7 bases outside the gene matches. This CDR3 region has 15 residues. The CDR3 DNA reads TGTGCCAGCAGACGAGGTAGCGGGACCACCGGGGAGCTGTTTTTT. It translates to CASRRGSGTTGELFF.

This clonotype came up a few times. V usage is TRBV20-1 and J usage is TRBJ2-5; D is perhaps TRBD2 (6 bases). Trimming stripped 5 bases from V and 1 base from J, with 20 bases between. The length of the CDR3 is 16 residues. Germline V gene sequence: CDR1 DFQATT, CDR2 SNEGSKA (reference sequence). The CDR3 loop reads CSALLAAHTLQETQYF. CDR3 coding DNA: TGCAGTGCTCTTTTAGCGGCGCATACTCTCCAAGAGACCCAGTACTTC.

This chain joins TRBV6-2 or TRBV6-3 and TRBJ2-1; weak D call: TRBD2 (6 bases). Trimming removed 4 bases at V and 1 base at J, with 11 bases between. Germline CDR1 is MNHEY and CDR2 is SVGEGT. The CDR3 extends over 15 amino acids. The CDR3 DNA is TGTGCCAGCAGTTCCCGACTAGGGTCCTACAATGAGCAGTTCTTC. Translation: CASSSRLGSYNEQFF.

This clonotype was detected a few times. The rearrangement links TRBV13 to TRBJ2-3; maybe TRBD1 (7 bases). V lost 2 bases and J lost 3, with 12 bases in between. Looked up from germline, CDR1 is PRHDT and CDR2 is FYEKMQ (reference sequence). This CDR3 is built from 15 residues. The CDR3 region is CASSLQGGKTDTQYF. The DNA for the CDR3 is TGTGCCAGCAGCTTACAGGGGGGCAAGACAGATACGCAGTATTTT.

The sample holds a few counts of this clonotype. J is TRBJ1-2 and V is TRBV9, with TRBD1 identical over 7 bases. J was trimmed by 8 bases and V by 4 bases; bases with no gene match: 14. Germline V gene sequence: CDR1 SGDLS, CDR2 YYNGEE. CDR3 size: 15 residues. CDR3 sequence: CASSSWAQGKGGYTF. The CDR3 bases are TGTGCCAGCAGCTCTTGGGCACAGGGGAAGGGGGGCTACACCTTC.